Each of the 25 T cell receptor beta chains below was sequenced from the same sample in a study of T cells in Graves' hyperthyroidism and ophthalmopathy (dated by TCRdb to about 2019). The library was produced with multiplex PCR. Sequencing instrument: Illumina HiSeq 2000. The TCR beta CDR3 regions were amplified from the RNA transcripts. For the first round of RT-PCR on the TCR CDR3, the HTBI primer set was used together with the Qiagen OneStep RT-PCR kit. In TCRdb, the public reads were trimmed at Q25 with fastp and aligned with MiXCR, with productive beta chains retained. Here each entry gathers all rows of one CDR3 protein and keeps the most common genes and DNA. Here the sample has 600,000 to 700,000 distinct CDR3 sequences; about 15% occur a single time. The ten largest account for approximately 4.3% of the sample. Sequencing used blood. The receptor set was obtained from a woman aged 40-49 years with Graves' ophthalmopathy.

This clonotype occurred a few times. The chain carries TRBV29-1 and TRBJ2-2; tentatively, D is TRBD1 (5 bases). The ends were cut back, 2 bases at V and 4 bases at J, with 14 bases in the middle. The CDR3 has 15 residues. Germline-derived CDR1 and CDR2 are SQVTM and ANQGSEA. CDR3 sequence (DNA): TGCAGCGTTGAACTCCAGGGCGTAACCACCGGGGAGCTGTTTTTT. Amino acids: CSVELQGVTTGELFF.

The sample holds many counts of this clonotype. This sequence joins TRBV27 and TRBJ2-2; the match to TRBD1 covers 12 bases. Trimming at V came to 8 bases and at J to 9 bases, leaving 4 bases not matched to a gene. Germline loops: CDR1 MNHEY, CDR2 SMNVEV (reference sequence). The CDR3 is 13 residues long. In nucleotides, the CDR3 is TGTGCCAGCGGGGGACAGGGGGCCCGGGAGCTGTTTTTT. This translates into CASGGQGARELFF.

This sequence joins TRBV6-1 and TRBJ1-3; no clear D. Trimming took 4 bases from V and 0 from J, leaving 10 bases between them. Germline CDR1 reads MNHNS; CDR2 reads SASEGT. This CDR3 has 15 amino acids. This chain's CDR3 is CASSALAVSGNTIYF. CDR3 coding DNA: TGTGCCAGCAGTGCCCTTGCTGTCTCTGGAAACACCATATATTTT.

This clonotype showed up many times. The rearrangement joins TRBV6-5 to TRBJ2-5, with unresolved D. The V end lost 2 bases, the J end lost 2 bases, and 12 bases lay between the germline ends. Germline assignment: CDR1 MNHEY and CDR2 SVGAGI. The CDR3 runs to 15 residues. CDR3 coding DNA: TGTGCCAGCAGTTACCGAACGGACGGTCAAGAGACCCAGTACTTC. Translation: CASSYRTDGQETQYF.

This clonotype occurred many times. The chain is built from TRBV28 and TRBJ1-3; TRBD1 agrees at 7 bases. V gave up 6 bases and J gave up 4 bases; unmatched junction bases: 12. CDR1 MDHEN and CDR2 SYDVKM come from the germline V gene. The CDR3 covers 16 residues. The CDR3 protein is CASSPSTGISGNTIYF. The CDR3 DNA reads as TGTGCCAGCAGCCCATCGACAGGGATCTCAGGAAACACCATATATTTT.

This clonotype was detected many times. J is TRBJ1-3 and V is TRBV12-3 or TRBV12-4; D not resolved. Trimming cost V 4 bases and J 9 bases, with 7 bases left between them. This CDR3 comprises 11 residues. The CDR3 DNA sequence: TGTGCCAGCAGTTCTCCCGGCACCATATATTTT. The encoded protein is CASSSPGTIYF.

Comment on this clonotype: A much more abundant neighbour one base away suggests this may be a read error. The chain couples TRBV20-1 to TRBJ2-7; D uncertain. The CDR3 is 12 residues long. Germline CDR1 reads DFQATT; CDR2 reads SNEGSKA (reference sequence). CDR3 loop: CSARGSAYERYF. The CDR3 DNA reads TGCAGTGCTAGAGGAAGCGCCTACGAGCGGTACTTC.

The chain employs TRBV9 and TRBJ1-2; tentative D call: TRBD1 (6 bases). V lost 3 bases and J 9 bases, leaving 18 bases between the germline ends. The CDR3 runs 14 residues. The germline CDR1 and CDR2 sequences are SGDLS and YYNGEE. The CDR3 DNA reads as TGTGCCAGCAGCGATGGACAGAGATCTATAAGCTACACCTTC. Translating it yields CASSDGQRSISYTF. The variable domain in full, completed from reference TRBV9 and TRBJ1-2, reads DSGVTQTPKHLITATGQRVTLRCSPRSGDLSVYWYQQSLDQGLQFLIQYYNGEERAKGNILERFSAQQFPDLHSELNLSSLELGDSALYFCASSDGQRSISYTFGSGTRLTVV.

This clonotype came up many times. This chain joins TRBV5-6 and TRBJ1-1, with D tentatively TRBD1 (5 bases). The germline gives CDR1 SGHDT, CDR2 YYEEEE. The CDR3 length is 15 residues. Between the trimmed V and J ends, which lost 0 bases and 1 base, there was a span of 10 bases. The CDR3 DNA reads TGTGCCAGCAGCTTGGCGGCAGGGTGGAACACTGAAGCTTTCTTT. This encodes CASSLAAGWNTEAFF.

At least ten counts were recorded for this clonotype. V is TRBV18 and J is TRBJ1-1; D remains unclear. The CDR3 is made up of 12 amino acids. Trimming stripped 3 bases from V and 3 bases from J, with 5 bases between. Germline-derived CDR1 and CDR2 are KGHSH and LQKENI. CDR3 DNA sequence: TGTGCCAGCTCACCTCAACACACTGAAGCTTTCTTT. It translates to CASSPQHTEAFF.

The chain carries TRBV7-3 and TRBJ1-1; 7 nucleotides agree with TRBD1. There are 13 residues in the CDR3. Trimming took 2 bases from V and 7 from J; bases not matched to a gene: 4. Germline V gives CDR1 SGHTA, CDR2 FQGTGA. CDR3 amino acids: CASSLDRDREAFF. The CDR3 nucleotides are TGTGCCAGCAGCTTAGACAGGGATCGTGAAGCTTTCTTT.

At least ten counts were recorded for this clonotype. J is TRBJ1-5 and V is TRBV27, with TRBD1 identical over 10 bases. J lost 5 bases, V lost 5 bases, and 3 bases had no gene match. The CDR3 length is 14 residues. Per germline, CDR1 MNHEY and CDR2 SMNVEV (reference sequence). The CDR3 sequence: CASSKDRGDQPQHF. In nucleotides, the CDR3 is TGTGCCAGCAGTAAGGACAGGGGGGATCAGCCCCAGCATTTT.

In its sample, this clonotype was seen a few times. The chain employs TRBV27 and TRBJ2-7; D possibly corresponds to TRBD1 (6 bases). The V gene's germline CDR1 is MNHEY and CDR2 SMNVEV (reference sequence). This CDR3 comprises 14 residues. The V and J ends lost 4 bases and 1 base respectively, with 11 bases between them. The CDR3 is CASSSRDKSYEQYF. The CDR3 region has the DNA TGTGCCAGCAGTTCTCGGGACAAGTCCTACGAGCAGTACTTC.

Details on this clonotype: The junction shows a germline mismatch at one end, possibly a read error. The genes are TRBV4-1 and TRBJ2-7, with D maybe TRBD2 (5 bases). The CDR3 is 17 residues long. CDR1 is MGHRA, CDR2 YSYEKL, per germline. In nucleotides, the CDR3 is TGTGCCAGCAGCCAAGATGTGAGCAGCGGACTCAGGAGCTCGCAGTACTTC. Its translation is CASSQDVSSGLRSSQYF.

This clonotype has only a few counts. This chain links TRBV27 with TRBJ2-7; TRBD2 is a possible D gene (5 bases). V shed 7 bases and J shed 1 base, with 11 bases lying between them. Germline V gene sequence: CDR1 MNHEY, CDR2 SMNVEV (reference sequence). This CDR3 has 13 amino acids. The CDR3, as DNA: TGTGCCAGCACCTCCGGGGAATCCTACGAGCAGTACTTC. Protein product: CASTSGESYEQYF.

This clonotype has at least ten counts. The chain employs TRBV28 and TRBJ1-1; 8 nucleotides match TRBD1. The V gene end was trimmed by 6 bases and the J gene end by 5 bases; junction bases not matched to a gene: 14. The CDR3 is made up of 16 amino acids. CDR1 is MDHEN, CDR2 SYDVKM, per germline. The CDR3 sequence is CASSLDRDYSGTEAFF. The CDR3 nucleotides read TGTGCCAGCAGCTTGGACAGGGATTATTCTGGAACTGAAGCTTTCTTT.

This clonotype came up many times. The rearrangement uses TRBV6-2 or TRBV6-3 and TRBJ1-5; 8 nucleotides align to TRBD1. CDR3 length: 16 residues. CDR1 and CDR2 (germline): MNHEY, SVGEGT. The V gene end was trimmed by 4 bases and the J gene end by 0 bases; junction bases not matched to a gene: 5. The CDR3 DNA sequence: TGTGCCAGCAGTTCATTACAGGGGGTTAGCAATCAGCCCCAGCATTTT. It yields the protein CASSSLQGVSNQPQHF.

The rearrangement uses TRBV20-1 and TRBJ2-5; the match to TRBD2 covers 7 bases. Unmatched junction bases numbered 8, after V lost 3 bases and J lost 4 bases. Germline loops: CDR1 DFQATT, CDR2 SNEGSKA (reference sequence). The CDR3 consists of 14 residues. The CDR3 loop is CSARRTSLGETQYF. In DNA form, the CDR3 reads TGCAGTGCTAGGAGGACTAGTTTAGGAGAGACCCAGTACTTC.

In this sample, this clonotype turned up many times. The chain is built from TRBV12-3 or TRBV12-4 and TRBJ2-7, with D perhaps being TRBD1 or TRBD2 (5 bases each). Trimming cost V 8 bases and J 4 bases, with 15 bases left between them. CDR3 length: 13 amino acids. The CDR3 DNA follows: TGTGCCAGCGCTACAAGGGGCGGGTACGAGCAGTACTTC. It yields the protein CASATRGGYEQYF.

This clonotype has just a few counts. The V gene is TRBV4-3, the J gene TRBJ1-5; maybe TRBD1 (6 bases). The CDR3 is 15 amino acids. V was shortened by 5 bases and J by 2 bases, with 13 bases between the two germline ends. The germline CDR1 and CDR2 sequences are LGHNA and YSLEER. CDR3 DNA sequence: TGCGCCAGCAGCTATCGCGCAGGGGGCAATCAGCCCCAGCATTTT. Its protein is CASSYRAGGNQPQHF.

There are many counts of this clonotype. The rearrangement links TRBV6-1 to TRBJ2-2; a weak D match, TRBD1 (5 bases). Germline CDR1 and CDR2: MNHNS and SASEGT. The V and J ends lost 2 bases and 5 bases respectively, with 6 bases between them. The CDR3 extends over 13 amino acids. Written as DNA, the CDR3 is TGTGCCAGCAGTGAACAGGGAACCGGGGAGCTGTTTTTT. Translation gives CASSEQGTGELFF.

This sequence joins TRBV28 and TRBJ1-5; D possibly corresponds to TRBD1 (5 bases). V was shortened by 8 bases and J by 7 bases, with 18 bases between the two germline ends. This CDR3 region has 14 residues. The germline V gene encodes CDR1 MDHEN and CDR2 SYDVKM. As DNA, the CDR3 is TGTGCCAGCCGCACAGGCCCATTAGGGCAGCCCCAGCATTTT. This translates into CASRTGPLGQPQHF. The full variable domain, its missing parts supplied by reference TRBV28 and TRBJ1-5, is DVKVTQSSRYLVKRTGEKVFLECVQDMDHENMFWYRQDPGLGLRLIYFSYDVKMKEKGDIPEGYSVSREKKERFSLILESASTNQTSMYLCASRTGPLGQPQHFGDGTRLSIL.

The table lists this clonotype with a few counts. This sequence joins TRBV5-1 and TRBJ2-7; TRBD2 aligns across 8 bases. The CDR3 sequence is 16 residues long. CDR1 and CDR2 (germline): SGHRS, YFSETQ. With 3 bases clipped from V and 1 base from J, the junction kept 9 bases outside the gene matches. In DNA form, the CDR3 reads TGCGCCAGCAGCTCGGGGTCCGGGAGGGCATCCTACGAGCAGTACTTC. Amino acids: CASSSGSGRASYEQYF. Supplemented by reference TRBV5-1 and TRBJ2-7, the full variable domain reads KAGVTQTPRYLIKTRGQQVTLSCSPISGHRSVSWYQQTPGQGLQFLFEYFSETQRNKGNFPGRFSGRQFSNSRSEMNVSTLELGDSALYLCASSSGSGRASYEQYFGPGTRLTVT.

This clonotype was detected many times. The CDR3 protein is CASSIAAQETQYF. CDR3 nucleotides: TGTGCCAGCAGTATAGCAGCCCAAGAGACCCAGTACTTC. This sequence joins TRBV6-5 and TRBJ2-5; D ambiguous. The CDR3 spans 13 residues. V dropped 5 bases and J dropped 1 base, with 8 bases sitting between them. Germline-derived CDR1 and CDR2 are MNHEY and SVGAGI.

This clonotype was observed at least ten times. The chain links TRBV12-3 or TRBV12-4 to TRBJ2-2; no firm D call. The CDR3 length is 14 residues. Trimming removed 3 bases from V and 10 bases from J, with 15 bases in between. CDR3 region: CASSLSGPKEELFF. CDR3 DNA: TGTGCCAGCAGTTTGTCCGGTCCCAAAGAGGAGCTGTTTTTT.